These 16 T cell receptor beta chains were all obtained from the same sample, sequenced in a study of beta chain features in type 1 diabetes. Isolated RNA was reverse transcribed in full, so expressed TCRB transcripts were sequenced. Assay: immunoSEQ multiplex PCR; the TCRdb copy retains only in-frame clones and omits some. This repertoire shows 620,000 or so clones, roughly 15% found once; its top ten account for about 0.086%. What was sequenced was naive CD4+ T cells from blood. These receptors originate from a man younger than 35 in good health.

This chain uses TRBV6-6 with TRBJ2-2; tentative D call: TRBD1 (5 bases). Germline CDR1 and CDR2: MNHNY and SVGAGI (reference sequence). The CDR3 is 15 amino acids. Trimming took off 4 bases at V and 2 bases at J, with 11 bases between the two ends. CDR3 DNA: TGTGCCAGCAGTTCCAGGGCCCCAAACACCGGGGAGCTGTTTTTT. The encoded protein is CASSSRAPNTGELFF.

This clone was recorded a few times. The chain carries TRBV6-5 and TRBJ2-7; maybe TRBD1 (7 bases). There are 13 residues in the CDR3. The V end was cut by 6 bases, the J end by 3 bases, with 12 bases between. Germline-derived CDR1 and CDR2 are MNHEY and SVGAGI. The CDR3 loop is CASRPGGIYEQYF. CDR3 nucleotides: TGTGCCAGCAGACCAGGGGGGATCTACGAGCAGTACTTC.

This chain links TRBV19 with TRBJ2-7, with TRBD1 matching over 10 bases. The CDR3 covers 13 residues. The germline V gene has CDR1 LNHDA and CDR2 SQIVND (reference sequence). Unmatched junction bases numbered 0, after V lost 6 bases and J lost 1 base. CDR3 in amino acids: CASRGQGSYEQYF. The CDR3 coding sequence is TGTGCCAGTAGGGGACAGGGGTCCTACGAGCAGTACTTC.

This clone was detected a few times. The chain uses TRBV11-1 and TRBJ1-1; 7 bases fit TRBD1. Germline CDR1 reads SGHAT; CDR2 reads FQDESV (reference sequence). The CDR3 is 15 amino acids. The V gene end was trimmed by 5 bases and the J gene end by 7 bases; junction bases not matched to a gene: 13. The CDR3 here is CASSHPKAGGNEAFF. CDR3 coding DNA: TGTGCCAGCAGCCACCCCAAGGCAGGGGGAAATGAAGCTTTCTTT. Variable domain in full (rest from reference TRBV11-1 and TRBJ1-1): EAEVAQSPRYKITEKSQAVAFWCDPISGHATLYWYRQILGQGPELLVQFQDESVVDDSQLPKDRFSAERLKGVDSTLKIQPAELGDSAMYLCASSHPKAGGNEAFFGQGTRLTVV.

This chain connects TRBV29-1 to TRBJ1-4; D is possibly TRBD1 (5 bases). The V and J ends lost 7 bases and 4 bases respectively, with 13 bases between them. This CDR3 contains 13 residues. Germline-derived CDR1 and CDR2 are SQVTM and ANQGSEA. The chain's CDR3 is CSGGGKVNEKLFF. For the CDR3, the DNA is TGCAGCGGGGGCGGGAAGGTTAATGAAAAACTGTTTTTT.

The chain has TRBV7-2 and TRBJ1-1; the D is unclear. V was pared by 5 bases and J by 7 bases, with 20 bases between. Germline values: CDR1 SGHTA, CDR2 FQGNSA. This CDR3 comprises 15 residues. The CDR3 region has the DNA TGTGCCAGCAGCCCTCTCGGTGGAGCCCTCTATGAAGCTTTCTTT. Translation: CASSPLGGALYEAFF.

This clone was recorded at least ten times. The rearrangement links TRBV14 to TRBJ2-1; D is uncertain. V was shortened by 4 bases and J by 5 bases, with 18 bases between the two germline ends. Germline CDR1 SGHDN, CDR2 FVKESK. The CDR3 extends over 16 amino acids. CDR3 in amino acids: CASSPNRSPGNNEQFF. The CDR3 coding sequence is TGTGCCAGCAGCCCAAATAGGAGTCCTGGTAACAATGAGCAGTTCTTC. The entire variable domain, with the rest obtained from reference TRBV14 and TRBJ2-1, is as follows: EAGVTQFPSHSVIEKGQTVTLRCDPISGHDNLYWYRRVMGKEIKFLLHFVKESKQDESGMPNNRFLAERTGGTYSTLKVQPAELEDSGVYFCASSPNRSPGNNEQFFGPGTRLTVL.

The chain links TRBV4-3 to TRBJ1-2, with a possible D match to TRBD1 (5 bases). Germline V gene data show CDR1 as LGHNA and CDR2 as YSLEER. Trimming left V 0 bases short and J 4 bases short, with 12 bases between. The CDR3 length is 15 residues. The CDR3 nucleotides are TGCGCCAGCAGCCAAGATCATACAGGCATCTATGGCTACACCTTC. Encoded protein: CASSQDHTGIYGYTF.

This clone was picked up a small number of times. The rearrangement joins TRBV6-5 to TRBJ1-1; D is uncertain. The CDR3 runs to 14 residues. CDR1 and CDR2 (germline): MNHEY, SVGAGI. V lost 6 bases to trimming and J lost 0 bases, with 11 bases between them. DNA for the CDR3: TGTGCCAGCAGGCCCGGACCCTTGAACACTGAAGCTTTCTTT. This gives the protein CASRPGPLNTEAFF.

This clone has more than one count but fewer than ten. CDR3 DNA: TGTGCCAGCAGCGTTCGGGACTTGAACACTGAAGCTTTCTTT. Residues: CASSVRDLNTEAFF. The chain couples TRBV9 to TRBJ1-1, with D perhaps matching TRBD1 (5 bases). Between the trimmed V and J ends, which lost 2 bases and 0 bases, there was a span of 8 bases. CDR3 length: 14 amino acids. Per the germline V gene, CDR1 is SGDLS and CDR2 is YYNGEE.

The rearrangement uses TRBV18 and TRBJ1-1; D is undetermined. Germline V CDR1 and CDR2: KGHSH, LQKENI. The CDR3 covers 15 residues. V lost 6 bases and J 5 bases, leaving 19 bases between the germline ends. The CDR3 loop reads CASSKKHLMFTEAFF. Written as DNA, the CDR3 is TGTGCCAGCTCCAAAAAGCACTTGATGTTTACTGAAGCTTTCTTT. The whole variable domain, remainder taken from reference TRBV18 and TRBJ1-1, is NAGVMQNPRHLVRRRGQEARLRCSPMKGHSHVYWYRQLPEEGLKFMVYLQKENIIDESGMPKERFSAEFPKEGPSILRIQQVVRGDSAAYFCASSKKHLMFTEAFFGQGTRLTVV.

Comment on this clone: This CDR3 is also generated by other DNA sequences in the sample. The chain joins TRBV29-1 to TRBJ1-1, with D unclear. Trimming stripped 3 bases from V and 1 base from J, with 9 bases between. The CDR3 is made up of 13 amino acids. CDR1 and CDR2 from the germline V gene are SQVTM and ANQGSEA. The DNA of the CDR3 is TGCAGCGTTGATCGCGGCCCGAACACTGAAGCTTTCTTT. Protein sequence: CSVDRGPNTEAFF.

This clone was observed a handful of times. This chain connects TRBV30 to TRBJ2-3; D gene ambiguous. The CDR3 runs to 18 residues. The germline V gene has CDR1 GTSNPN and CDR2 SVGIG (reference sequence). V was shortened by 3 bases and J by 2 bases, with 24 bases between the two germline ends. CDR3 in amino acids: CAWRPGSLIITVTDTQYF. DNA for the CDR3: TGTGCCTGGAGGCCCGGGTCTTTAATAATAACCGTCACAGATACGCAGTATTTT.

The genes are TRBV11-3 and TRBJ2-3, with D tentatively TRBD1 or TRBD2 (5 bases each). The length of the CDR3 is 16 residues. The V end was cut by 5 bases, the J end by 2 bases, with 17 bases between. The V gene's germline CDR1 is SGHNT and CDR2 YENEEA. The CDR3 DNA reads TGTGCCAGCAGCCCGGGGATGCAGGGCCACACAGATACGCAGTATTTT. Its translation: CASSPGMQGHTDTQYF.

A few counts support this clone. The CDR3 loop is CASSYSRTGRDQPQHF. The CDR3, as DNA: TGTGCCAGCAGTTACAGCAGGACAGGGAGGGATCAGCCCCAGCATTTT. This rearrangement joins TRBV6-5 to TRBJ1-5, with 8 bases lining up with TRBD1. CDR1 and CDR2 from the germline V gene are MNHEY and SVGAGI. V lost 2 bases and J lost 5; bases outside the gene matches: 8. The CDR3 loop spans 16 amino acids.

In this sample, this clone turned up a few times. The rearrangement joins TRBV10-3 to TRBJ2-5; D is ambiguous. V lost 1 base and J lost 4, with 4 bases in between. Germline V gives CDR1 ENHRY, CDR2 SYGVKD. This CDR3 has 12 residues. The CDR3 loop is CAISEYRETQYF. CDR3 DNA: TGTGCCATCAGTGAGTACCGAGAGACCCAGTACTTC.